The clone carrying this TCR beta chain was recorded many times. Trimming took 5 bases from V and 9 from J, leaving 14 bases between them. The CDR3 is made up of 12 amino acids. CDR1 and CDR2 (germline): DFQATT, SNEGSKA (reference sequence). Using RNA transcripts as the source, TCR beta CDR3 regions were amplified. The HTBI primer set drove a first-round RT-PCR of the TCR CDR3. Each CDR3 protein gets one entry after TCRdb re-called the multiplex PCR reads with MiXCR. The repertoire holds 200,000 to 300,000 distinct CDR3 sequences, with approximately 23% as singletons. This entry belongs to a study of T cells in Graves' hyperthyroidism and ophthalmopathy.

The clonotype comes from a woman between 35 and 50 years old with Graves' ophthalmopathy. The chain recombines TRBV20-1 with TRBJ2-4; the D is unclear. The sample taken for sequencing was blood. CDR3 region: CSAGPTSGIQYF. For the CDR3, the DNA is TGCAGTGCTGGACCGACCTCGGGCATTCAGTACTTC.